The T cell receptor beta chain described here comes from a study of blood T cell repertoires in COVID-19 (dated by TCRdb to 2020 to 2022). With regard to the full study: Samples covering the acute and convalescent phases of COVID-19 were provided by collaborators in the United States, Italy and Spain. The prospective study material was composed of cDNA or gDNA derived from T cells, B-cell-depleted T cells, or PBMCs. Deeply sampled blood TCRbeta repertoires from subjects exposed to, actively infected with, or recovered from COVID-19 were included in the dataset. The repertoires were made available in a free public database intended to serve as a resource for research on the immune response to SARS-CoV-2. Samples came from the ongoing ImmuneRACE study (first 160 participants) plus 1,254 subjects from 6 global collaborators. Nearly every sample came with metadata listing a de-identified subject ID, COVID-19 status, age in years and sex. Where available, HLA class I and class II types were obtained from metadata supplied by the sample provider rather than from assay-based typing.

A note on this clone: This clone's antigen is unknown. No base-level quality is on record; no much larger clone is a single base apart.

TCRbeta CDR3 regions were amplified from genomic DNA by means of the immunoSEQ Assay, a bias-controlled multiplex PCR. Concerning the study's data processing: The number of nucleated cells in each sample was estimated by amplification of reference gene primers within the assay. Sequence reads were collapsed and filtered to measure the absolute abundance of every unique TCRbeta CDR3 rearrangement. For each sample, productive Simpson clonality was calculated by taking the square root of Simpson's diversity index across productive rearrangements. Imported from immuneACCESS, the table was reduced by TCRdb to in-frame sequences with V and J called. These copies leave out some clones; in studies compared against another copy, an unresolved V gene accounts for under half, and the cause of the remainder is not known. V, J and clone size are those of that table, while D and trimming were read from the DNA. The sample data list about 140,000 clones, and 84% of these were observed just once. The ten largest account for roughly 3.5% of the sample.

Participants in the prospective study were enrolled through a virtual design, were aged roughly 18 to 100 years, and lived in 24 United States geographic areas. In the prospective study, participants were assigned to cohorts based on the clinical history participants reported in a screening survey and a study questionnaire. Mobile phlebotomists in the prospective study collected whole blood, serum and a nasopharyngeal or oropharyngeal swab from every participant. Additional blood draws and questionnaires over an approximately two-month period could optionally be provided by prospective study participants. Before DNA extraction, prospective study blood samples were shipped either frozen or at room temperature. What the authors observed across the whole study: The quantity of clinical and demographic metadata differed by source and by participant and was supplied without curation.

The CDR1 and CDR2 encoded by the germline V gene are SGHAT and FQNNGV. The CDR3 covers 18 residues, taking in both the cysteine and the phenylalanine. The read is trimmed to its CDR3 DNA, 54 bases read in frame from base 1. V has 0 bases trimmed and J has 4 bases trimmed; junction bases matching no gene number 9. Material: PBMCs or T cells enriched from blood (not recorded which). The clonotype originates from a woman aged 45 to 65 with acute COVID-19. The sequence joins TRBV11-2 to TRBJ2-3, and 11 junction bases match TRBD2. CDR3 loop: CASSLELPSGRFSDTQYF. The DNA sequence is as follows: TGTGCCAGCAGCTTAGAGCTCCCTAGCGGGAGGTTCTCAGATACGCAGTATTTT.